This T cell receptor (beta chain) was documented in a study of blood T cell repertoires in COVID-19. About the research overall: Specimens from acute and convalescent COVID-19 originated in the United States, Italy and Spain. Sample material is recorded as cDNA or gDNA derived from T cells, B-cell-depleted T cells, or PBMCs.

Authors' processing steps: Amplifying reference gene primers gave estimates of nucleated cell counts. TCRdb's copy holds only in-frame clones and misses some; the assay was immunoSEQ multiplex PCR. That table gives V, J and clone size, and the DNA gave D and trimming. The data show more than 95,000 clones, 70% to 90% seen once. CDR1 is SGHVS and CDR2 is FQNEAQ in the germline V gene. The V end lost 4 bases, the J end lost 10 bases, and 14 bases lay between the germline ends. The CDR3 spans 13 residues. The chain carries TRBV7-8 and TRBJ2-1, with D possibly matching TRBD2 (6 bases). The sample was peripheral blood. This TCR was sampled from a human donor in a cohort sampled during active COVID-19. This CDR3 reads CASSSGGYREQFF. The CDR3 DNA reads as TGTGCCAGCAGCTCTGGGGGGTATCGGGAGCAGTTCTTC.